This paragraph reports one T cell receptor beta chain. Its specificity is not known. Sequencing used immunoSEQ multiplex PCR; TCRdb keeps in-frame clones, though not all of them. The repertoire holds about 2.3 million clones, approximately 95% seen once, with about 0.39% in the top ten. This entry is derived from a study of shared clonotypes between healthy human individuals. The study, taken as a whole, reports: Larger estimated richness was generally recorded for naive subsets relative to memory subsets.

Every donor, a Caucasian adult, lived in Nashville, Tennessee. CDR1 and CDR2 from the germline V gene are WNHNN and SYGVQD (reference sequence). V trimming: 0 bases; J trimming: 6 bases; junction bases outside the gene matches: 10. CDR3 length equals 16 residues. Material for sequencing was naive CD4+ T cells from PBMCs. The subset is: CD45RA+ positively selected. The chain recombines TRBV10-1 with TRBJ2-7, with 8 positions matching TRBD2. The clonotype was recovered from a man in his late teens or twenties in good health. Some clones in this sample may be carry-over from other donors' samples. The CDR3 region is CASSESTPGGSSEQYF. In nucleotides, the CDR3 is TGCGCCAGCAGTGAGTCGACGCCGGGAGGGTCGAGCGAGCAGTACTTC.